These 21 T cell receptor beta chains were sequenced from one sample in a study of shared clonotypes between healthy human individuals (dated by TCRdb to 2018 to 2020). Library preparation used the immunoSEQ multiplex PCR assay. TCRdb retrieved this table from immuneACCESS and kept in-frame rearrangements only. Not all clones are present; in checked studies, unresolved V genes account for under half, and no reason is known for the remainder. The sample table shows about 520,000 clones, and about 78% are seen once. The top ten hold about 12% of the sample. The sample taken for sequencing was PBMCs. These receptors were taken from a woman in her thirties or forties in good health. Some clones in this sample may be carry-over from other donors' samples.

The chain uses TRBV28 and TRBJ2-7, with 10 bases matching TRBD2. The CDR3 has 15 amino acids. J was trimmed by 9 bases and V by 3 bases; bases with no gene match: 11. The germline gives CDR1 MDHEN, CDR2 SYDVKM. The CDR3 reads CASSLILAGDRGQYF. CDR3 sequence (DNA): TGTGCCAGCAGTTTGATCCTAGCGGGGGATCGTGGGCAGTACTTC.

The chain recombines TRBV5-1 with TRBJ2-7; TRBD2 matches at 10 bases. V dropped 2 bases and J dropped 5; count of bases not matched to a gene: 7. The CDR3 is made up of 15 amino acids. Germline CDR1 reads SGHRS; CDR2 reads YFSETQ. CDR3 amino acids: CASSLAGGPKNEQYF. The DNA for the CDR3 is TGCGCCAGCAGCTTAGCGGGAGGGCCAAAAAACGAGCAGTACTTC.

V and J are TRBV5-1 and TRBJ2-3; D not certain. The CDR3 consists of 16 residues. Germline V lookup: CDR1 SGHRS, CDR2 YFSETQ. V gave up 1 base and J gave up 2 bases, with 14 bases separating them. The CDR3 DNA reads as TGCGCCAGCAGCTTGCTAGGGTTCCCTACCACAGATACGCAGTATTTT. Encoded protein: CASSLLGFPTTDTQYF. Using reference TRBV5-1 and TRBJ2-3 for the parts outside the CDR3, the full variable domain is KAGVTQTPRYLIKTRGQQVTLSCSPISGHRSVSWYQQTPGQGLQFLFEYFSETQRNKGNFPGRFSGRQFSNSRSEMNVSTLELGDSALYLCASSLLGFPTTDTQYFGPGTRLTVL.

This clone was counted once. The gene calls are TRBV28 and TRBJ2-2, with TRBD2 identical over 9 bases. The CDR3 is 14 amino acids. The trim removed 10 bases at V and 0 bases at J, leaving 3 bases unmatched. CDR1 is MDHEN and CDR2 is SYDVKM in the germline V gene. In nucleotides, the CDR3 is TGTGCCACCGTAGCGGGAGCGAACACCGGGGAGCTGTTTTTT. The encoded protein is CATVAGANTGELFF.

The CDR3 sequence is CASSLDLAVNTEAFF. CDR3 in DNA: TGTGCCAGCAGCTTAGATCTGGCGGTGAACACTGAAGCTTTCTTT. The genes are TRBV11-2 and TRBJ1-1; D call uncertain. Germline-derived CDR1 and CDR2 are SGHAT and FQNNGV. Trimming pared 0 bases from V and 0 bases from J, leaving 8 bases between. The CDR3 sequence is 15 residues long.

This chain connects TRBV5-1 to TRBJ2-3; 12 bases line up with TRBD2. CDR1 is SGHRS, CDR2 YFSETQ, per germline. V shed 4 bases, J shed 6 bases, and the junction held 12 bases outside the gene matches. CDR3 length: 17 residues. The CDR3 protein is CASSRRLAGAKMDTQYF. The CDR3 DNA follows: TGCGCCAGCAGCCGTCGACTAGCGGGAGCCAAAATGGATACGCAGTATTTT.

The DNA for the CDR3 is TGTGCCAGCACAATGGCGGATAGCGGGACGCCCTACAATGAGCAGTTCTTC. It codes for CASTMADSGTPYNEQFF. This chain connects TRBV2 to TRBJ2-1; 8 bases line up with TRBD2. J was trimmed by 2 bases and V by 7 bases; bases with no gene match: 13. The CDR3 spans 17 residues. Germline CDR1 reads SNHLY; CDR2 reads FYNNEI.

The V call is TRBV28, the J call TRBJ2-3; 10 bases line up with TRBD2. V trimming: 5 bases; J trimming: 0 bases; junction bases outside the gene matches: 11. CDR1 is MDHEN, CDR2 SYDVKM, per germline. This CDR3 is 18 amino acids long. The CDR3 spells CASSPHLAGGSSTDTQYF. The CDR3 bases are TGTGCCAGCAGTCCACATTTAGCGGGAGGATCTAGCACAGATACGCAGTATTTT.

This chain uses TRBV7-6 with TRBJ2-2; TRBD2 matches 7 bases. V shed 8 bases and J 6 bases; nucleotides not matched to a gene: 6. Germline CDR1 reads SGHVS; CDR2 reads FNYEAQ. The CDR3 extends over 13 amino acids. The CDR3 here is CASRDYRPGELFF. CDR3 nucleotides: TGTGCCAGCCGGGACTACCGACCCGGGGAGCTGTTTTTT.

This chain links TRBV7-2 with TRBJ2-2; D unresolved. This CDR3 has 14 residues. Germline V gene data show CDR1 as SGHTA and CDR2 as FQGNSA. The V and J ends lost 1 base and 6 bases respectively, with 9 bases between them. CDR3 sequence reads: CASSLVTRSGELFF. CDR3 nucleotide sequence: TGTGCCAGCAGCTTAGTCACTCGTTCCGGGGAGCTGTTTTTT. Full variable domain (rest looked up from reference TRBV7-2 and TRBJ2-2): GAGVSQSPSNKVTEKGKDVELRCDPISGHTALYWYRQSLGQGLEFLIYFQGNSAPDKSGLPSDRFSAERTGGSVSTLTIQRTQQEDSAVYLCASSLVTRSGELFFGEGSRLTVL.

J is TRBJ1-1 and V is TRBV18, with D unresolved. V was trimmed by 6 bases and J by 3 bases, leaving 17 bases between them. This CDR3 region has 15 residues. Per the germline V gene, CDR1 is KGHSH and CDR2 is LQKENI. The CDR3: CASSPQLTSDTEAFF. DNA for the CDR3: TGTGCCAGCTCCCCCCAGTTGACTTCTGACACTGAAGCTTTCTTT.

The CDR3 sequence: CSVGTGVDEQYF. Written as DNA, the CDR3 is TGCAGCGTTGGCACAGGGGTTGATGAGCAGTACTTC. The chain recombines TRBV29-1 with TRBJ2-7, with 7 nucleotides matching TRBD1. This CDR3 has 12 residues. The V gene's germline CDR1 is SQVTM and CDR2 ANQGSEA. V lost 4 bases to trimming and J lost 7 bases; unmatched junction nucleotides: 7.

The V call is TRBV30, the J call TRBJ2-3, with D perhaps matching TRBD2 (7 bases). This CDR3 is built from 13 residues. V gave up 3 bases and J gave up 5 bases, with 12 bases separating them. Germline V gene sequence: CDR1 GTSNPN, CDR2 SVGIG (reference sequence). The CDR3 loop is CAWSSRGGDTQYF. The CDR3 nucleotides read TGTGCCTGGAGCTCGAGGGGGGGAGATACGCAGTATTTT. Drawing the rest from reference TRBV30 and TRBJ2-3, the complete variable domain is SQTIHQWPATLVQPVGSPLSLECTVEGTSNPNLYWYRQAAGRGLQLLFYSVGIGQISSEVPQNLSASRPQDRQFILSSKKLLLSDSGFYLCAWSSRGGDTQYFGPGTRLTVL.

This rearrangement joins TRBV28 to TRBJ2-7; 10 bases map to TRBD1. Germline lookup yields CDR1 MDHEN and CDR2 SYDVKM. V was pared by 5 bases and J by 2 bases, with 9 bases of the junction left unmatched. This CDR3 has 16 amino acids. DNA for the CDR3: TGTGCCAGCAGTGGTCACTCTGGGACAGGGGCCTACGAGCAGTACTTC. Amino acids: CASSGHSGTGAYEQYF.

To note about this clone: Other DNA sequences in this specimen translate into the identical CDR3. V gene TRBV18 combines with J gene TRBJ2-7; possible D gene TRBD2, 5 bases. Germline values: CDR1 KGHSH, CDR2 LQKENI. The V end lost 0 bases, the J end lost 4 bases, and 7 bases lay between the germline ends. This CDR3 region has 13 residues. The CDR3: CASSPPSGYEQYF. The CDR3 DNA reads as TGTGCCAGCTCACCACCAAGCGGTTACGAGCAGTACTTC.

This clone has a handful of counts. The chain is built from TRBV7-9 and TRBJ1-1; perhaps TRBD1 as D (5 bases). The CDR3 is made up of 14 amino acids. With 6 bases removed from V and 4 bases from J, the gap between germline ends came to 15 bases. Germline V gene lookup returns CDR1 SEHNR and CDR2 FQNEAQ (reference sequence). DNA of the CDR3: TGTGCCAGCAGTAACCAGAGGGGAGTCACTGAAGCTTTCTTT. Its protein product is CASSNQRGVTEAFF.

V and J are TRBV27 and TRBJ1-5, with unresolved D. The CDR3 contains 15 residues. Trimming shortened V by 5 bases and J by 7 bases, and 18 bases separated the two germline ends. In germline, CDR1 is MNHEY, CDR2 SMNVEV (reference sequence). DNA for the CDR3: TGTGCCAGCAGTCGGACCGGGGTAATAGTGCAGCCCCAGCATTTT. Its protein product is CASSRTGVIVQPQHF.

This rearrangement joins TRBV6-6 to TRBJ2-7; 7 nucleotides align to TRBD2. V gave up 5 bases and J gave up 6 bases; unmatched junction bases: 13. This CDR3 is built from 15 residues. Per the germline V gene, CDR1 is MNHNY and CDR2 is SVGAGI (reference sequence). CDR3 in amino acids: CASSPRRLAPSEQYF. CDR3 DNA: TGTGCCAGCAGTCCCCGCCGACTAGCCCCTAGCGAGCAGTACTTC.

Comments on this clone: One end of the junction is discordant with germline, which a read error may explain. The rearrangement joins TRBV18 to TRBJ2-1, with TRBD2 identical over 8 bases. Germline V gene data show CDR1 as KGHSH and CDR2 as LQKENI. The CDR3 has 14 amino acids. In DNA, the CDR3 is TGTGCCAGCTCACCGGCCATCGATACGGGGGGGACCGTCTTC. It specifies CASSPAIDTGGTVF.

The chain has TRBV6-1 and TRBJ2-3; D gene uncertain. Trimming stripped 3 bases from V and 4 bases from J, with 14 bases between. CDR1 MNHNS and CDR2 SASEGT come from the germline V gene. CDR3 size: 15 residues. Written as DNA, the CDR3 is TGTGCCAGCAGTGAGATCCCCTATGAAGCAGATACGCAGTATTTT. This codes for CASSEIPYEADTQYF.

The rearrangement links TRBV7-8 to TRBJ2-7; 13 bases are shared with TRBD2. Trimming at V came to 5 bases and at J to 4 bases, leaving 5 bases not matched to a gene. The CDR3 runs 15 residues. Germline CDR1 is SGHVS and CDR2 is FQNEAQ. CDR3 sequence reads: CASSPTSGRGYEQYF. CDR3 bases: TGTGCCAGCAGCCCCACTAGCGGGAGGGGTTACGAGCAGTACTTC.